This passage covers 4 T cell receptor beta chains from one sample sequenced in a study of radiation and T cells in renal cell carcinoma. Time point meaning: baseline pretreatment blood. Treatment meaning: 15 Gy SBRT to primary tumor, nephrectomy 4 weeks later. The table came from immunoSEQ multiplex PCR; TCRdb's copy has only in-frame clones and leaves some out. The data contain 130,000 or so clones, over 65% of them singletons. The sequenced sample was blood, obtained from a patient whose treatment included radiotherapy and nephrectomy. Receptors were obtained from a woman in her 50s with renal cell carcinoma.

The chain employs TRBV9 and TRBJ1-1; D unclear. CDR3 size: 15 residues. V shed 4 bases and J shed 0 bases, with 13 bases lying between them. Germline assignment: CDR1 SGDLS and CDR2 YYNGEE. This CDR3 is CASSPIRLVNTEAFF. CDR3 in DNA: TGTGCCAGCAGCCCCATAAGGCTGGTGAACACTGAAGCTTTCTTT.

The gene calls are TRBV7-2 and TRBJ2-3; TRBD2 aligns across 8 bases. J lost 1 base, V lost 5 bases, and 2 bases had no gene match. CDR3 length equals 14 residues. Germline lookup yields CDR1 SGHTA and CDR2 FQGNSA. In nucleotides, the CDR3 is TGTGCCAGCAGCCAGACTAGCGGCACAGATACGCAGTATTTT. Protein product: CASSQTSGTDTQYF.

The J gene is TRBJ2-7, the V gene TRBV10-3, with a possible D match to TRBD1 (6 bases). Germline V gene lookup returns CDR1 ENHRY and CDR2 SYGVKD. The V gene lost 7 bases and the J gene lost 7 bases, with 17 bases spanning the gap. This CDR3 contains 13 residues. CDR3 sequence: CAIKAPQGREQYF. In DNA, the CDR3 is TGTGCCATCAAAGCGCCTCAGGGGCGGGAGCAGTACTTC.

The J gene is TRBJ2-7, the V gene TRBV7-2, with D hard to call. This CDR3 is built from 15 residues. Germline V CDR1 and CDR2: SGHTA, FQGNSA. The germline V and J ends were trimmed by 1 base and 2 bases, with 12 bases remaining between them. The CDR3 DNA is TGTGCCAGCAGCTTAGGGTTTACACAAACCTACGAGCAGTACTTC. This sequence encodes CASSLGFTQTYEQYF.